Each of the 9 T cell receptor beta chains below was sequenced from the same sample in a study of shared clonotypes between healthy human individuals. CD45RO-negative, CCR7-positively selected cells formed the naive CD8 fraction, excluding terminally differentiated effector memory CD45RA+ cells. Measured with immunoSEQ multiplex PCR; TCRdb has only the in-frame clones, and not every one. The sample consists of about 2.1 million clones, over 85% of them appearing once. Sequencing used naive CD8+ T cells from PBMCs. The receptors here all came from a man aged 18 to 30 in good health. Some clones in this sample may be carry-over from other donors' samples.

This clone occurred once. The rearrangement links TRBV7-2 to TRBJ2-7; D remains unclear. Trimming stripped 2 bases from V and 7 bases from J, with 12 bases between. There are 13 residues in the CDR3. Germline loops: CDR1 SGHTA, CDR2 FQGNSA. CDR3 coding DNA: TGTGCCAGCAGCTTATCCCACCGGTGGGAGCAGTACTTC. It is translated as CASSLSHRWEQYF.

This clone was detected only a few times. The chain uses TRBV19 and TRBJ2-7; D call uncertain. The CDR3 consists of 13 residues. The V gene lost 3 bases and the J gene lost 3 bases, with 9 bases spanning the gap. The germline V gene encodes CDR1 LNHDA and CDR2 SQIVND (reference sequence). In DNA form, the CDR3 reads TGTGCCAGTAGTATCACAGACGGCTACGAGCAGTACTTC. Its protein is CASSITDGYEQYF.

The chain is built from TRBV6-1 and TRBJ2-7; 7 nucleotides line up with TRBD1. Trimming cost V 5 bases and J 2 bases; bases outside gene matches: 9. Germline V CDR1 and CDR2: MNHNS, SASEGT. This CDR3 spans 15 amino acids. The CDR3 spells CASSSQGTVPYEQYF. The CDR3 DNA reads as TGTGCCAGCAGTAGCCAAGGGACAGTTCCCTACGAGCAGTACTTC.

The chain couples TRBV11-2 to TRBJ2-7; D gene ambiguous. Looked up from germline, CDR1 is SGHAT and CDR2 is FQNNGV. The CDR3 extends over 15 amino acids. V lost 1 base, J lost 4 bases, and 14 bases lay in between. This CDR3 reads CASSLAPETPYEQYF. The CDR3 coding sequence is TGTGCCAGCAGCTTAGCCCCCGAGACTCCATACGAGCAGTACTTC. The full variable domain, rest sourced from reference TRBV11-2 and TRBJ2-7, is EAGVAQSPRYKIIEKRQSVAFWCNPISGHATLYWYQQILGQGPKLLIQFQNNGVVDDSQLPKDRFSAERLKGVDSTLKIQPAKLEDSAVYLCASSLAPETPYEQYFGPGTRLTVT.

This chain uses TRBV6-5 with TRBJ2-7, with a possible D match to TRBD2 (5 bases). The CDR3 spans 12 residues. V was clipped by 6 bases and J by 6 bases, with 12 bases between them. Germline assignment: CDR1 MNHEY and CDR2 SVGAGI. The CDR3 DNA reads as TGTGCCAGCAGCCCAAACGGGGTCGAGCAGTACTTC. Encoded protein: CASSPNGVEQYF.

This chain joins TRBV25-1 and TRBJ2-7; 14 bases fit TRBD2. J was trimmed by 3 bases and V by 3 bases; bases with no gene match: 7. CDR3 length: 17 amino acids. Germline CDR1 and CDR2: MGHDK and SYGVNS. The CDR3 nucleotides are TGTGCCAGCAGTGATGGGGGACTAGCGGGAGTCGGCTACGAGCAGTACTTC. This encodes CASSDGGLAGVGYEQYF.

The chain uses TRBV7-2 and TRBJ1-4, with a weak D call TRBD1 (5 bases). CDR1 SGHTA and CDR2 FQGNSA come from the germline V gene. The CDR3 spans 16 residues. With 5 bases removed from V and 0 bases from J, the gap between germline ends came to 13 bases. CDR3 region: CASSPRTPSTNEKLFF. In nucleotides, the CDR3 is TGTGCCAGCAGCCCACGGACACCTTCAACTAATGAAAAACTGTTTTTT.

The V gene is TRBV28, the J gene TRBJ2-1, with TRBD2 matching over 11 bases. J lost 9 bases, V lost 10 bases, and 17 bases had no gene match. There are 16 residues in the CDR3. Germline-derived CDR1 and CDR2 are MDHEN and SYDVKM. CDR3 DNA: TGTGCCACCGGGGAGGGACTAGCGGTTTTAAGTGGTGAGCAGTTCTTC. Amino acid sequence: CATGEGLAVLSGEQFF.

This clone was picked up a small number of times. The V and J genes are TRBV11-2 and TRBJ2-7, with 7 nucleotides matching TRBD2. Germline CDR1 and CDR2: SGHAT and FQNNGV. The CDR3 runs 12 residues. J was trimmed by 4 bases and V by 7 bases; bases with no gene match: 4. CDR3 sequence reads: CASTISGYEQYF. In nucleotides, the CDR3 is TGTGCCAGCACCATTAGCGGGTACGAGCAGTACTTC.